This entry is about one T cell receptor beta chain. The CDR3 totals 13 residues. Trimming left V 7 bases short and J 6 bases short, with 16 bases between. Libraries were prepared by immunoSEQ multiplex PCR; TCRdb keeps only in-frame clonotypes and omits some of them. The sample holds fewer than 200,000 clones, roughly four fifths seen once. The data stem from a study of blood T cell repertoires in COVID-19. Source material: peripheral blood. The chain recombines TRBV12-3 or TRBV12-4 with TRBJ2-7, with a tentative D call TRBD2 (5 bases). The TCR was taken from a human donor in a cohort sampled during active COVID-19. As DNA, the CDR3 is TGTGCCAGCACATCGGACTCTTTTGTCGAGCAGTACTTC. Its translation: CASTSDSFVEQYF.